This TCR beta chain originates from a study of control samples from healthy donors and cancer patients. The V end was cut by 3 bases, the J end by 4 bases, with 15 bases between. There are 16 residues in the CDR3. Germline V CDR1 and CDR2: LNHDA, SQIVND (reference sequence). The repertoire was sequenced with immunoSEQ multiplex PCR; TCRdb's copy has only in-frame clones and lacks some. The sample carries around 120,000 clones, just over 90% recorded once. The clonotype originates from a woman aged 18-29 years in good health. Sequenced sample: blood. The rearrangement links TRBV19 to TRBJ2-2, with TRBD2 as a possible D gene (5 bases). CDR3 sequence: CASSISGMRSTGELFF. In nucleotides, the CDR3 is TGTGCCAGTAGTATCTCCGGGATGAGGAGCACCGGGGAGCTGTTTTTT.